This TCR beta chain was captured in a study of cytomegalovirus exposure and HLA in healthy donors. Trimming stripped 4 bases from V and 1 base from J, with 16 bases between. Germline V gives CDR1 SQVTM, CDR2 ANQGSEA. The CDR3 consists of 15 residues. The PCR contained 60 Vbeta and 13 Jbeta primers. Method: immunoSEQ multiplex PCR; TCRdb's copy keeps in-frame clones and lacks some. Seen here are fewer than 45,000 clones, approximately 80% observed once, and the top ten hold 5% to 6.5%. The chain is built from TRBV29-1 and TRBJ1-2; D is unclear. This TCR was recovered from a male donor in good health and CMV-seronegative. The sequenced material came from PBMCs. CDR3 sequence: CSVVYQDSFNYGYTF. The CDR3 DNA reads TGCAGCGTTGTTTATCAGGATTCCTTTAACTATGGCTACACCTTC.